The 14 T cell receptor beta chains in this list originate from one sample, sequenced in a study of response to subunit inactivated influenza vaccine. MiXCR, applied by TCRdb to the RT-PCR reads, yields one record per CDR3 protein. In the table there are 600,000 to 850,000 distinct CDR3 sequences, 14% of which are singletons. Source: PBMCs from blood, taken 14 to 15 days before vaccination. Source of these receptors: a man in his fifties who received an inactivated influenza vaccine.

There are a few counts of this clonotype. V and J are TRBV4-3 and TRBJ1-5; D is ambiguous. Germline V gene data show CDR1 as LGHNA and CDR2 as YSLEER. This CDR3 region has 15 residues. V was shortened by 3 bases and J by 2 bases, with 11 bases between the two germline ends. In DNA, the CDR3 is TGCGCCAGCAGCCATGACCGACTGGGCAATCAGCCCCAGCATTTT. Protein sequence: CASSHDRLGNQPQHF.

This chain links TRBV7-2 with TRBJ2-2; TRBD2 agrees at 7 bases. V dropped 5 bases and J dropped 13; count of bases not matched to a gene: 13. Per germline, CDR1 SGHTA and CDR2 FQGNSA. CDR3 length equals 14 residues. The CDR3 loop is CASSPTGGGWSLFF. DNA of the CDR3: TGTGCCAGCAGCCCCACGGGGGGAGGGTGGTCGCTGTTTTTT.

The CDR3 DNA reads TGTGCCAGCAGCCGACAGGGGGCGGCGAACACTGAAGCTTTCTTT. Translating gives CASSRQGAANTEAFF. The V and J genes are TRBV7-9 and TRBJ1-1, with TRBD1 identical over 10 bases. CDR3 length: 15 amino acids. CDR1 is SEHNR and CDR2 is FQNEAQ in the germline V gene (reference sequence). V trimming: 5 bases; J trimming: 1 base; junction bases outside the gene matches: 4.

V is TRBV6-2 or TRBV6-3 and J is TRBJ1-6; 7 bases fit TRBD1. After removal of 0 bases from V and 3 bases from J, the junction contained 11 bases not matched to a gene. The CDR3 runs 19 residues. Germline CDR1 and CDR2: MNHEY and SVGEGT. CDR3 residues: CASSYSRSSRDSYNSPLHF. The DNA for the CDR3 is TGTGCCAGCAGTTACTCGAGGTCTTCCCGGGACAGCTATAATTCACCCCTCCACTTT.

This clonotype was counted between two and nine times. CDR3 residues: CASSRRGAGGQETQYF. CDR3 in DNA: TGCGCCAGCAGCAGGAGGGGAGCGGGAGGACAAGAGACCCAGTACTTC. The V call is TRBV5-1, the J call TRBJ2-5, with 9 bases fitting TRBD2. Germline V gives CDR1 SGHRS, CDR2 YFSETQ. The CDR3 extends over 16 amino acids. The V and J ends lost 4 bases and 2 bases, in that order; junction bases with no gene match: 9. Looking up the rest from reference TRBV5-1 and TRBJ2-5 gives the full variable domain: KAGVTQTPRYLIKTRGQQVTLSCSPISGHRSVSWYQQTPGQGLQFLFEYFSETQRNKGNFPGRFSGRQFSNSRSEMNVSTLELGDSALYLCASSRRGAGGQETQYFGPGTRLLVL.

This clonotype came up a few times. The V gene is TRBV6-5, the J gene TRBJ2-7; 11 bases are shared with TRBD2. V shed 0 bases and J 3 bases; nucleotides not matched to a gene: 4. The length of the CDR3 is 16 residues. Germline V gives CDR1 MNHEY, CDR2 SVGAGI. The CDR3 here is CASSYSVGTSGYEQYF. The CDR3 nucleotides read TGTGCCAGCAGTTACTCCGTCGGGACTAGCGGCTACGAGCAGTACTTC.

The genes are TRBV7-2 and TRBJ1-1; D gene ambiguous. Germline-derived CDR1 and CDR2 are SGHTA and FQGNSA. This CDR3 is 14 amino acids long. The ends were cut back, 0 bases at V and 0 bases at J, with 5 bases in the middle. CDR3 loop: CASSLAPLNTEAFF. The CDR3 DNA reads TGTGCCAGCAGCTTAGCTCCATTGAACACTGAAGCTTTCTTT.

This clonotype has a count of ten or more. The CDR3 loop reads CASSPGYETSYEQYF. The CDR3 nucleotides read TGCGCCAGCAGCCCGGGGTATGAGACAAGTTACGAGCAGTACTTC. J is TRBJ2-7 and V is TRBV5-1; D is possibly TRBD2 (5 bases). CDR3 length equals 15 residues. The germline V gene encodes CDR1 SGHRS and CDR2 YFSETQ. V was clipped by 4 bases and J by 4 bases, with 18 bases between them. The variable domain in full, completed from reference TRBV5-1 and TRBJ2-7, reads KAGVTQTPRYLIKTRGQQVTLSCSPISGHRSVSWYQQTPGQGLQFLFEYFSETQRNKGNFPGRFSGRQFSNSRSEMNVSTLELGDSALYLCASSPGYETSYEQYFGPGTRLTVT.

This clonotype has just a few counts. The chain recombines TRBV7-2 with TRBJ1-1; D unresolved. Germline V gene sequence: CDR1 SGHTA, CDR2 FQGNSA. Trimming cost V 5 bases and J 0 bases, with 13 bases left between them. The CDR3 extends over 15 amino acids. The CDR3 spells CASSPGLGMNTEAFF. The DNA of the CDR3 is TGTGCCAGCAGCCCCGGACTGGGTATGAACACTGAAGCTTTCTTT.

The rearrangement joins TRBV20-1 to TRBJ2-3, with D possibly matching TRBD2 (6 bases). The ends were cut back, 3 bases at V and 0 bases at J, with 10 bases in the middle. CDR3 length equals 14 residues. The germline V gene has CDR1 DFQATT and CDR2 SNEGSKA (reference sequence). Here the CDR3 reads CSASRGTSTDTQYF. For the CDR3, the DNA is TGCAGTGCTAGCCGTGGGACTAGCACAGATACGCAGTATTTT.

The table lists this clonotype with many counts. CDR3 loop: CSAGDLNQPQHF. DNA of the CDR3: TGCAGCGCTGGGGACCTCAATCAGCCCCAGCATTTT. V and J are TRBV29-1 and TRBJ1-5; perhaps TRBD1 as D (5 bases). Trimming pared 7 bases from V and 3 bases from J, leaving 10 bases between. This CDR3 has 12 amino acids. CDR1 is SQVTM and CDR2 is ANQGSEA in the germline V gene.

This clonotype was seen many times. The chain links TRBV28 to TRBJ2-3, with D unresolved. Germline V CDR1 and CDR2: MDHEN, SYDVKM. Trimming pared 5 bases from V and 4 bases from J, leaving 25 bases between. The CDR3 has 18 amino acids. The CDR3 sequence is CASSLIYPPEAASDTQYF. The CDR3 nucleotides read TGTGCCAGCAGTCTTATATACCCCCCCGAGGCAGCCTCAGATACGCAGTATTTT.

This clonotype has a handful of counts. The chain employs TRBV5-1 and TRBJ1-1; weak D call: TRBD1 (5 bases). The germline gives CDR1 SGHRS, CDR2 YFSETQ. Between the trimmed V and J ends, which lost 0 bases and 2 bases, there was a span of 8 bases. The CDR3 consists of 14 residues. DNA for the CDR3: TGCGCCAGCAGCTTGGGGGACGCAAACACTGAAGCTTTCTTT. Amino acid sequence: CASSLGDANTEAFF.

Of note for this clonotype: One end of the junction is discordant with germline, which a read error may explain. The chain carries TRBV6-1 and TRBJ1-4; TRBD1 might be the D (6 bases). CDR3 length: 14 amino acids. Germline V gene lookup returns CDR1 MNHNS and CDR2 SASEGT. The CDR3 coding sequence is TGTGCCAGCAGTGATACGGGGGCTAAGGAAAAACTGTTTTTT. This encodes CASSDTGAKEKLFF.